The T cell receptor beta chain under discussion was sequenced for a study of blood T cells in healthy people across ages. Germline V gene data show CDR1 as MGHDK and CDR2 as SYGVNS. This CDR3 region has 13 residues. V shed 4 bases, J shed 9 bases, and the junction held 5 bases outside the gene matches. In this sample, this clonotype turned up a few times. Then a second PCR, running roughly 6 to 12 cycles, was carried out with a sample-barcoded 5' primer and a J-beta primer mix. Unique molecular identifiers of 12 random nucleotides labeled each cDNA. TCRdb called the 5' RACE reads again in MiXCR, with one record for every CDR3 protein. The sample consists of 1,500,000 or so distinct CDR3 sequences, approximately 59% of them appearing once.

The receptor was derived from a man between 18 and 35 years old in good health. Sample: blood. This chain links TRBV25-1 with TRBJ2-1; 8 bases are a match to TRBD2. The CDR3 sequence: CASSGGLAGEQFF. CDR3 DNA: TGTGCCAGCAGTGGAGGACTAGCAGGTGAGCAGTTCTTC.